This TCR beta chain was identified during a study of control samples from healthy donors and cancer patients. Comments on this clone: One end of the junction is discordant with germline, which a read error may explain.

Clones were sequenced by immunoSEQ multiplex PCR, and TCRdb holds only the in-frame ones, with some missing. The sample has about 130,000 clones; around 93% are singletons. The CDR3 has 18 residues. Germline CDR1 LGHNA, CDR2 YNFKEQ. The sequence came from a man between 18 and 35 years old in good health. The sample consisted of blood. This rearrangement joins TRBV4-2 to TRBJ1-6; tentatively, D is TRBD1 (5 bases). The CDR3 region is CASSQDWGGGTGNSLLHF. The CDR3 region has the DNA TGTGCCAGCAGCCAAGATTGGGGCGGAGGGACGGGTAATTCACTCCTCCACTTT.